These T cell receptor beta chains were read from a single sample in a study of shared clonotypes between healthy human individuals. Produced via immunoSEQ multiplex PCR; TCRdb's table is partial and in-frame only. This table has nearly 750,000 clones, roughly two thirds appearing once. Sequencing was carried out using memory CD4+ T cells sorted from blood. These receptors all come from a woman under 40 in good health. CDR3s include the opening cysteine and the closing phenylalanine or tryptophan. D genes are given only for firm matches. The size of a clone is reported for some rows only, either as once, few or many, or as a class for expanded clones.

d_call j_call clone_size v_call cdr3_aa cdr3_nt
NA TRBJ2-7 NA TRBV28 CASSPQRGNEQYF TGTGCCAGCAGTCCTCAAAGGGGGAACGAGCAGTACTTC
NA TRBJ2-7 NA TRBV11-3 CASSLARGFDYEQYF TGTGCCAGCAGCTTAGCCAGGGGTTTTGACTACGAGCAGTACTTC
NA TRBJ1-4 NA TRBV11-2 CASSLLRNEKLFF TGTGCCAGCAGCCTTCTCCGGAATGAAAAACTGTTTTTT
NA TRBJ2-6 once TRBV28 CASIPGSSGANVLTF TGTGCCAGCATTCCAGGGTCCTCTGGGGCCAACGTCCTGACTTTC
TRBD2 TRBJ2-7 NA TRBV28 CASSSPREGRNEQYF TGTGCCAGCAGTTCACCCCGGGAGGGCCGTAACGAGCAGTACTTC
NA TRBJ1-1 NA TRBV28 CASSQGSGNTEAFF TGTGCCAGCAGTCAAGGGAGCGGGAACACTGAAGCTTTCTTT
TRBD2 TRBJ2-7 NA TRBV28 CASSWSGGRLGEQYF TGTGCCAGCAGTTGGAGCGGCGGGAGACTGGGGGAGCAGTACTTC
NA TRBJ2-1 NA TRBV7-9 CARGGSSYNEQFF TGTGCCCGAGGGGGGAGCTCCTACAATGAGCAGTTCTTC
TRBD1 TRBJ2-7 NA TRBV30 CAWSVGGTGRHEQYF TGTGCCTGGAGTGTAGGTGGGACAGGGAGACACGAGCAGTACTTC
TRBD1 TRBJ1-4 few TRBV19 CASSILGQGNEKLFF TGTGCCAGTAGTATACTTGGACAGGGGAATGAAAAACTGTTTTTT
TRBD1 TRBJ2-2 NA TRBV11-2 CASSYVPGQGAGELFF TGTGCCAGCAGCTATGTCCCGGGACAGGGGGCCGGGGAGCTGTTTTTT
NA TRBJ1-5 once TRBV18 CASSKTVSNQPQHF TGTGCCAGCTCGAAGACAGTTAGCAATCAGCCCCAGCATTTT
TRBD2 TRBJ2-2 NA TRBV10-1 CASSVAGVRTGELFF TGCGCCAGCAGCGTAGCGGGAGTACGTACCGGGGAGCTGTTTTTT
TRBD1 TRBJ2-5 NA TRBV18 CASSQTRGETQYF TGTGCCAGCTCACAGACCAGGGGGGAGACCCAGTACTTC
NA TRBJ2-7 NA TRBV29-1 CSVETRAGNEQYF TGCAGCGTTGAAACCCGGGCGGGCAACGAGCAGTACTTC
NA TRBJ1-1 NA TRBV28 CASSLISGVNTEAFF TGTGCCAGCAGTTTAATCTCAGGGGTGAACACTGAAGCTTTCTTT
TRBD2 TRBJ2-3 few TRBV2 CASSGLAGVTDTQYF TGTGCCAGCAGCGGACTAGCGGGAGTGACAGATACGCAGTATTTT
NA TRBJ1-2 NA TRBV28 CASTDKDYGYTF TGTGCCAGCACAGATAAGGACTATGGCTACACCTTC
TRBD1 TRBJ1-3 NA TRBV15 CATSRQTGRGNTIYF TGTGCCACCAGCAGGCAGACAGGGAGAGGAAACACCATATATTTT
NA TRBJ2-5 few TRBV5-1 CASSLVQETQYF TGCGCCAGCAGCCTGGTACAAGAGACCCAGTACTTC
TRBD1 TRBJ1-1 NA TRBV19 CASSIVQTGEAFF TGTGCCAGTAGTATAGTCCAGACAGGGGAAGCTTTCTTT
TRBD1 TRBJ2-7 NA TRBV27 CASRSLQGSAYEQYF TGTGCCAGCAGGTCGTTACAGGGGTCGGCCTACGAGCAGTACTTC
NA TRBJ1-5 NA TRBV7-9 CASSLGHSSNQPQHF TGTGCCAGCAGCTTAGGGCACAGTAGCAATCAGCCCCAGCATTTT
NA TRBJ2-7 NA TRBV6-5 CASSFDSESYEQYF TGTGCCAGCAGTTTTGATAGCGAGTCCTACGAGCAGTACTTC
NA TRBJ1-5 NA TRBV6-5 CASSYSTLSQPQHF TGTGCCAGCAGTTACTCGACACTTTCCCAGCCCCAGCATTTT
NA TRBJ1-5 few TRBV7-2 CASSSRGGGQPQHF TGTGCCAGCAGCTCCCGGGGTGGGGGTCAGCCCCAGCATTTT